A selection of T cell receptor beta chains follows, all from one sample in a study of T cell clonotyping in hematopoietic cell transplantation. Here immunoSEQ multiplex PCR was the method, and the copy in TCRdb shows in-frame clones only, minus some. This sample has nearly 70,000 clones; 85% to 95% occur once, and the top ten carry roughly 1.7%. The specimen sequenced was peripheral blood mononuclear cells. These receptor sequences come from a man between 45 and 60 years old in good health. Some clones in this sample may be carry-over from other donors' samples. Both conserved end residues are part of each CDR3. D genes are given only for firm matches. Expanded clones are given a class, and other clones once, few, many or no size at all.

d_gene: -
v_gene: TRBV29-1
j_gene: TRBJ2-1
abundance: -
CDR3nt: TGCAGCGTTGAAGGGCGGGCTTTGGTCAATGAGCAGTTCTTC
CDR3aa: CSVEGRALVNEQFF

d_gene: -
v_gene: TRBV6-1
j_gene: TRBJ2-7
abundance: -
CDR3nt: TGTGCCAGCAGGCGAGAGTACGAGCAGTACTTC
CDR3aa: CASRREYEQYF

d_gene: TRBD1
v_gene: TRBV7-2
j_gene: TRBJ2-7
abundance: -
CDR3nt: TGTGCCAGCAGCGGGGACAGGGGCCAGCAGTACTTC
CDR3aa: CASSGDRGQQYF

d_gene: -
v_gene: TRBV2
j_gene: TRBJ2-3
abundance: -
CDR3nt: TGTGCCAGCAGTGTTTTGGGGGGAGTGGGTACAGATACGCAGTATTTT
CDR3aa: CASSVLGGVGTDTQYF

d_gene: TRBD2
v_gene: TRBV11-2
j_gene: TRBJ2-5
abundance: -
CDR3nt: TGTGCCAGCAGCTTAGGAGGGCTAGCGGGGGAGACCCAGTACTTC
CDR3aa: CASSLGGLAGETQYF

d_gene: -
v_gene: TRBV20-1
j_gene: TRBJ2-3
abundance: -
CDR3nt: TGCAGTGAAAGGCGGGCAGATACGCAGTATTTT
CDR3aa: CSERRADTQYF

d_gene: -
v_gene: TRBV7-9
j_gene: TRBJ2-5
abundance: once
CDR3nt: TGTGCCAGCAGCTCGCCAGGGGAAGAGACCCAGTACTTC
CDR3aa: CASSSPGEETQYF

d_gene: -
v_gene: TRBV28
j_gene: TRBJ1-6
abundance: -
CDR3nt: TGTGCCAGTATCTCGAGCTCCTATAATTCACCCCTCCACTTT
CDR3aa: CASISSSYNSPLHF

d_gene: -
v_gene: TRBV9
j_gene: TRBJ1-5
abundance: -
CDR3nt: TGTGCCAGCAGCGTTGGTAGCAATCAGCCCCAGCATTTT
CDR3aa: CASSVGSNQPQHF

d_gene: TRBD1
v_gene: TRBV6-5
j_gene: TRBJ1-1
abundance: -
CDR3nt: TGTGCCAGCAGTTACTCCGTCAGGGGGCGGAACACTGAAGCTTTCTTT
CDR3aa: CASSYSVRGRNTEAFF

d_gene: -
v_gene: TRBV6-6
j_gene: TRBJ1-5
abundance: -
CDR3nt: TGTGCCAGCACAAGAGAGGGTCAGCCCCAGCATTTT
CDR3aa: CASTREGQPQHF

d_gene: -
v_gene: TRBV14
j_gene: TRBJ1-2
abundance: -
CDR3nt: TGTGCCAGCAGCCAGGCGTCGGGGGCTGCGAACTATGGCTACACCTTC
CDR3aa: CASSQASGAANYGYTF

d_gene: -
v_gene: TRBV23-1
j_gene: TRBJ2-2
abundance: -
CDR3nt: TGCGCCAGCAGTCACACCCCGCCCATGGACGGGGAGCTGTTTTTT
CDR3aa: CASSHTPPMDGELFF

d_gene: -
v_gene: TRBV28
j_gene: TRBJ1-1
abundance: -
CDR3nt: TGTGCCAGCAGTGATAGGCAAGAAGCTTTCTTT
CDR3aa: CASSDRQEAFF

d_gene: -
v_gene: TRBV7-8
j_gene: TRBJ1-6
abundance: -
CDR3nt: TGTGCCAGCAGCTTTTCAGGGTTGACCCAAGGCTCCTATTCACCCCTCCACTTT
CDR3aa: CASSFSGLTQGSYSPLHF

d_gene: -
v_gene: TRBV5-1
j_gene: TRBJ1-2
abundance: -
CDR3nt: TGCGCCAGCAGCTTGGCCGATAACTATGGCTACACCTTC
CDR3aa: CASSLADNYGYTF

d_gene: -
v_gene: TRBV6-5
j_gene: TRBJ1-3
abundance: -
CDR3nt: TGTGCCAGCACCGAAGGACCGTACTCTGGAAACACCATATATTTT
CDR3aa: CASTEGPYSGNTIYF

d_gene: -
v_gene: TRBV7-8
j_gene: TRBJ1-5
abundance: -
CDR3nt: TGTGCCAGCAGCTTCTCCGACCGAGGGATCAGAGGCCAGCCCCAGCATTTT
CDR3aa: CASSFSDRGIRGQPQHF

d_gene: -
v_gene: TRBV29-1
j_gene: TRBJ1-4
abundance: -
CDR3nt: TGCAGCGTGCGATCAGGGGAAAAACTGTTTTTT
CDR3aa: CSVRSGEKLFF